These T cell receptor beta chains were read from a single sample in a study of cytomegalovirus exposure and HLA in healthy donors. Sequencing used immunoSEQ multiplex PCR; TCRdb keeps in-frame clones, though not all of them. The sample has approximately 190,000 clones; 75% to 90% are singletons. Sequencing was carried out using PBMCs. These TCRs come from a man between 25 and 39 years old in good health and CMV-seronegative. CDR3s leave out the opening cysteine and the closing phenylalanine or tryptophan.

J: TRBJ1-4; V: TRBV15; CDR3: ATSRGLNEKLF
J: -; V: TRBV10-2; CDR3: ASSPTGQSGEQY
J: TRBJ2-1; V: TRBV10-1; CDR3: ASSEGVVAGGPGNEQF
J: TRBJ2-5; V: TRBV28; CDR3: ASRKHGTRFMETQY
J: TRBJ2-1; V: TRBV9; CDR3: ASSVISGVAYNEQF
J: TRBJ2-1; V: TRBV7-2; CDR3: ASSPTLNEQF
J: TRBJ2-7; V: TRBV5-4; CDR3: ASSSGTGGYEQY
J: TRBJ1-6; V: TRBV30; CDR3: AWSVQGLPLH
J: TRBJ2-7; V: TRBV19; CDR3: ANPNGRAIPYEQY
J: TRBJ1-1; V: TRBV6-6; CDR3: ASSYEALDTEAF
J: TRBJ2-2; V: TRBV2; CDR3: ASRILTGGHGELF
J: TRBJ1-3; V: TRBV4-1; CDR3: ASSQEQGNTIY
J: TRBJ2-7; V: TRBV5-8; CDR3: ASKFGGLVPYEQY
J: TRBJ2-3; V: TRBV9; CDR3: ASSPTRDRSTDTQY
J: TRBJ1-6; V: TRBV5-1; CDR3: ASSLGGQVNNSPLH
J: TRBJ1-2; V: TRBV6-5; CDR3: ASSSELNYGYT
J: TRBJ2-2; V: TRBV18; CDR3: ASSTGQGAIESNTGELF
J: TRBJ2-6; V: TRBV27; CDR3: ASRYTGGGANVLT
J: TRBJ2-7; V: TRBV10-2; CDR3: ATSDLPGYEQY
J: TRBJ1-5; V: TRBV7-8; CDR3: ASSSTGDQPQH
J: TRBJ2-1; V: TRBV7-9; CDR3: SSSLGREQF
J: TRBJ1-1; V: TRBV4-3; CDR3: ASSQDPTSRRDTEAF
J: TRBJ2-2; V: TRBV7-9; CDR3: ASNGRGITGELF